This T cell receptor (beta chain) is from a study of STAT5B mutations in CD4+ large granular lymphocyte leukemia (dated by TCRdb to between 2021 and 2022). In the study overall: Among healthy controls, the CDR3 'QG' motif was associated with a particular HLA allele. The study compared the TCRbeta repertoires of patients with CD4+ T-cell large granular lymphocyte leukemia against those of healthy blood donors. Flow cytometry performed on FACSCanto II or FACSVerse showed that the purified fractions had more than 95% purity among lymphocytes. Study-wide conclusions, independent of this receptor: Main leukemic clonotypes were private to each patient, although 25% to 30% of the main leukemic clonotypes were found at low frequency in the non-leukemic repertoires of other patients. Data were not HLA-matched; higher clonality in CD4+ versus CD8+ T-LGLL could reflect the relatively small sample size. Enrichment of TRBV06-family usage was observed among the top patient clones (8/27) relative to healthy controls (2/35). Compared with healthy CD4+ repertoires, CD4-sorted patient repertoires appeared more clonal, and this difference remained even after the putative leukemic clones were removed.

About this clone itself: No cognate antigen has been identified for it. Qualities for individual bases were not recorded, and no much larger clone is one base off.

A distance of 9 bases separates the germline ends of V and J, which lose 1 base and 0 bases respectively. The CDR3 has 16 amino acids, counting the end cysteine and phenylalanine. Solely the CDR3 DNA is kept, with 48 bases framed from the first base. The germline V gene provides CDR1 MGHRA and CDR2 YSYEKL. Healthy controls were approximately 40 blood donors whose buffy coats came from the Finnish Red Cross blood service. All TCR-sequenced material derived from peripheral blood: patient blood samples and healthy donor buffy coats. Peripheral blood mononuclear cells were isolated by Ficoll-Hypaque gradient centrifugation. For the healthy controls, CD4+ cells were obtained from buffy coats by magnetic purification. Genomic DNA was extracted with the Gentra Puregene Cell and Tissue kit and quantified on a Qubit 2.0 fluorometer. The immunoSEQ assay at survey resolution was used to sequence TCRbeta rearrangements from genomic DNA. Regarding the original processing steps: In the TCR sequencing data, the lowest productive clonotype frequency that could be detected was 2.59 x 10-5. Only productive TCRbeta rearrangements, meaning sequences that were complete and in-frame, were kept for the analyses. The clonality of each sample was calculated as Simpson clonality in the immunoSEQ Analyzer version 3.0. Clones were grouped by frequency into very rare, small, medium, large (1-20%) or hyperexpanded (>20%) categories. Generation probabilities were estimated with OLGA 1.2.3, V-gene circos plots were made with VDJtools, specificities were searched in VDJdb, and CDR3 motifs were identified with GLIPH. This immuneACCESS table, as held by TCRdb, lists in-frame sequences with V and J called but not all clones. Of the missing ones, under half trace to an unresolved V gene in checked studies; the others have no known cause. V and J calls and clone size are those listed in that table; D and trimming were worked out from the DNA. Here the sample has about 32,000 clones; 60% to 80% occur a single time. The ten largest clones take up 0.4% to 0.45% of the sample.

The sequence derives from a human donor in good health. This chain is built from TRBV4-1 and TRBJ1-4; no D gene call is confident. Sequencing was done on a sample of CD4+ T cells from blood buffy coats. The nucleotide sequence reads TGCGCCAGCAGCCAAGTGGTAACAGCAACTAATGAAAAACTGTTTTTT. Its coded protein is CASSQVVTATNEKLFF.